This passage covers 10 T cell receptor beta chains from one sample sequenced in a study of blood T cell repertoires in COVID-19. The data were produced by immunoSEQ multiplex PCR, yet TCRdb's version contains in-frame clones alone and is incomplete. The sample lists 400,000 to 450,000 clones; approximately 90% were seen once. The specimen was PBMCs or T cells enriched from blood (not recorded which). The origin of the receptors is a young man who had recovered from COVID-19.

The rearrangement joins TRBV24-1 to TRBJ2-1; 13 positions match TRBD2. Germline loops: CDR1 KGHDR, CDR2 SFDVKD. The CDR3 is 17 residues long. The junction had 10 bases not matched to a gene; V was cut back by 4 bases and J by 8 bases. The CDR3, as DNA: TGTGCCACCAGTGACCCGGGACTAGCGGGAAGTTTAGATGAGCAGTTCTTC. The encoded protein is CATSDPGLAGSLDEQFF.

The CDR3 here is CASSDGGNQPQHF. The CDR3 coding sequence is TGCGCCAGCAGCGATGGAGGGAATCAGCCCCAGCATTTT. V is TRBV5-1 and J is TRBJ1-5, with D hard to call. CDR1 is SGHRS, CDR2 YFSETQ, per germline. The CDR3 has 13 amino acids. V lost 4 bases and J lost 4, with 9 bases in between.

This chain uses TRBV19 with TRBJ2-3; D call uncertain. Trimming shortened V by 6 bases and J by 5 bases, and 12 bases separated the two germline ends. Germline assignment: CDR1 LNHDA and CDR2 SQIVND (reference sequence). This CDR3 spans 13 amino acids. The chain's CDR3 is CASSYPGLDTQYF. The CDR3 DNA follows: TGTGCCAGTAGCTACCCCGGTCTAGATACGCAGTATTTT.

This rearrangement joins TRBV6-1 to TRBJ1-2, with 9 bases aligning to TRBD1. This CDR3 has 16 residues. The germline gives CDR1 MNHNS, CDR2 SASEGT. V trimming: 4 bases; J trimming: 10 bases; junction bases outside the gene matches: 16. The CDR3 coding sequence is TGTGCCAGCAGTGCAACACCGGGACAGGGCGATTACGCCTACACCTTC. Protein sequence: CASSATPGQGDYAYTF.

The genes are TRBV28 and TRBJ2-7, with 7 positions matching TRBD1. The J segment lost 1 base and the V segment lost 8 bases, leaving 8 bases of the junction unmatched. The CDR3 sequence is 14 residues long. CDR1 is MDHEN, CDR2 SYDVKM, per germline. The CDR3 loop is CASAGTGASYEQYF. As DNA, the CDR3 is TGTGCCAGCGCTGGAACAGGGGCGTCCTACGAGCAGTACTTC. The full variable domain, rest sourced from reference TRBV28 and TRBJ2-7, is DVKVTQSSRYLVKRTGEKVFLECVQDMDHENMFWYRQDPGLGLRLIYFSYDVKMKEKGDIPEGYSVSREKKERFSLILESASTNQTSMYLCASAGTGASYEQYFGPGTRLTVT.

CDR3 bases: TGCGCCAGCAGCGTAGCCTCCTCTAGCGGCTCCTACGAGCAGTACTTC. Translating it yields CASSVASSSGSYEQYF. V gene TRBV4-1 combines with J gene TRBJ2-7; TRBD2 agrees at 7 bases. CDR3 length: 16 residues. The V gene end was trimmed by 5 bases and the J gene end by 0 bases; junction bases not matched to a gene: 10. Germline V lookup: CDR1 MGHRA, CDR2 YSYEKL.

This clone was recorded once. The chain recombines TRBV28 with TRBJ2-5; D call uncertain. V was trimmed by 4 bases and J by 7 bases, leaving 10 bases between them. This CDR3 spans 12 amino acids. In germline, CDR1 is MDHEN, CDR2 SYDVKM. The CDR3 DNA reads TGTGCCAGCAGTTCACGCCGGTGGACCCAGTACTTC. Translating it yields CASSSRRWTQYF. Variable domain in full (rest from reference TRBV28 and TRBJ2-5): DVKVTQSSRYLVKRTGEKVFLECVQDMDHENMFWYRQDPGLGLRLIYFSYDVKMKEKGDIPEGYSVSREKKERFSLILESASTNQTSMYLCASSSRRWTQYFGPGTRLLVL.

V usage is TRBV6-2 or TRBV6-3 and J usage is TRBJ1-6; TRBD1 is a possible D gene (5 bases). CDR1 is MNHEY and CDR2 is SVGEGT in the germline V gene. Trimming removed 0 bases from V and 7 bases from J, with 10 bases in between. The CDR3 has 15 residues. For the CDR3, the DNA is TGTGCCAGCAGTTACTCAACAGGATTCAATTCACCCCTCCACTTT. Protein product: CASSYSTGFNSPLHF.

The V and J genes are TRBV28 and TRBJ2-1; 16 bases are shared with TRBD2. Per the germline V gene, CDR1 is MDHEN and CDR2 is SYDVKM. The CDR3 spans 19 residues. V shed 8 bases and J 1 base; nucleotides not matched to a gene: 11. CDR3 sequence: CASRPGTSGRAFSYNEQFF. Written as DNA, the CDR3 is TGTGCCAGCCGCCCGGGGACTAGCGGGAGGGCCTTTTCCTACAATGAGCAGTTCTTC.

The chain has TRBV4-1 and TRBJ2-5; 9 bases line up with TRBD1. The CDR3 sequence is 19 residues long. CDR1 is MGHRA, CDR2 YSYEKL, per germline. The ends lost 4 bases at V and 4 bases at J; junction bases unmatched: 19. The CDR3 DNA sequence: TGCGCCAGCAGCCCGCGAGACTTTACAGGGGGCCGGGGCGGAGAGACCCAGTACTTC. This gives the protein CASSPRDFTGGRGGETQYF.